This TCR beta chain is drawn from a study of graft-versus-host responses after intestinal transplantation. On the study more broadly: Multivisceral, liver-intestinal, or isolated intestinal grafts went to recipients.

Germline V gene lookup returns CDR1 MNHEY and CDR2 SVGAGI. CDR3 length: 13 residues. After removal of 8 bases from V and 4 bases from J, the junction contained 6 bases not matched to a gene. Study-wide results and limits: Present in recipient marrow, GvH clones included some that appeared first in ileum or blood.

Here immunoSEQ multiplex PCR was the method, and the copy in TCRdb shows in-frame clones only, minus some. The sample has around 100,000 clones; around nine tenths are singletons. As for this clone: Its antigen is undetermined.

This chain joins TRBV6-5 and TRBJ1-1, with 8 nucleotides matching TRBD1. The TCR comes from a human donor who was the organ donor for an intestinal transplant. Sequenced here: unstimulated CD4+ T cells sorted from spleen or lymph node cells, sampled before transplant. CDR3 protein: CASGDRGGTEAFF. Written as DNA, the CDR3 is TGTGCCAGCGGCGACAGGGGAGGCACTGAAGCTTTCTTT.